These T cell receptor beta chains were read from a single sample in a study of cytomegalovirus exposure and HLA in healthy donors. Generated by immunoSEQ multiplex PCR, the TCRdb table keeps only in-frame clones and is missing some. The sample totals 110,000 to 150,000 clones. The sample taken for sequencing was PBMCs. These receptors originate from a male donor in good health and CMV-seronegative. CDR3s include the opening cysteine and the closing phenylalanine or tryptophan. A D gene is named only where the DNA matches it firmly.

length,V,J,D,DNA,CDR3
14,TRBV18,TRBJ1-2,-,TGTGCCAGCTCACCACTCTCGCAGGGCTATGGCTACACCTTC,CASSPLSQGYGYTF
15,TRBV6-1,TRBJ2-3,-,TGTGCCAGCAGTGGAAACCTACCTTCTGAAGATACGCAGTATTTT,CASSGNLPSEDTQYF
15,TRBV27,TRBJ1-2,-,TGTGCCAGCAGCCGGGTTGGCGGATTTTACTATGGCTACACCTTC,CASSRVGGFYYGYTF
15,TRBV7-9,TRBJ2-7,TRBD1,TGTGCCAGCAGCCCCCCGGGGACAGTTTCCTACGAGCAGTACTTC,CASSPPGTVSYEQYF
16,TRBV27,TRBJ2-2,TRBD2,TGTGCCAGCACTGGTAGCGGGAGGGCCGACACCGGGGAGCTGTTTTTT,CASTGSGRADTGELFF
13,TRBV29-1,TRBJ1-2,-,TGCAGCTCCCGAGGGGGGGGCGAGATGGGCTACACCTTC,CSSRGGGEMGYTF
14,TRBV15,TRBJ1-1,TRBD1,TGTGCCACCAGCAGGAACCTCAGGGGGACTGAAGCTTTCTTT,CATSRNLRGTEAFF
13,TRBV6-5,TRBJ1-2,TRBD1,TGTGCCAGCAGCTCCGACAGGGTCTATGGCTACACCTTC,CASSSDRVYGYTF
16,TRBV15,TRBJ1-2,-,TGTGCCACCAGCGGAGGGGTCCAGGGACTCACCGGGGGCTACACCTTC,CATSGGVQGLTGGYTF
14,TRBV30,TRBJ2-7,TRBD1,TGTGCCTCCACCTCCGGGACAGGGCCCTACGAGCAGTACTTC,CASTSGTGPYEQYF
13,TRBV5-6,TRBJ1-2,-,TGTGCCAGCAGTCGAAGAGAAAGTTATGGCTACACCTTC,CASSRRESYGYTF
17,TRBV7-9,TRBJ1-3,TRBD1,TGTGCCAGCAGTTACCGCCGGGACAGGGGCGCTGGAAACACCATATATTTT,CASSYRRDRGAGNTIYF
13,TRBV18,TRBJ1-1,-,TGTGCCAGCTCACCAAGACAGGATAGGAGGGCTTTCTTT,CASSPRQDRRAFF
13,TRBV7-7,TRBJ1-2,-,TGTGTCCAAGTTGGGGGCTCGGGCTATGGCTACACCTTC,CVQVGGSGYGYTF
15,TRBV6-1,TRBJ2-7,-,TGTGCCAGCAGTGTGGGGGCTGCGGTCTCCTACGAGCAGTACTTC,CASSVGAAVSYEQYF
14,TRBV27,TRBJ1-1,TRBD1,TGTGCCAGCAGTCCGTCGGGACAGAGGACTGAAGCTTTCTTT,CASSPSGQRTEAFF
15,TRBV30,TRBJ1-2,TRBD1,TGTGCCTGGAGTTTTCCCGGGACAGGGCGCTATGGCTACACCTTC,CAWSFPGTGRYGYTF
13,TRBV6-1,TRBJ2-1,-,TGTGCCAGCAAATCGTCAGGATGGAATGAGCAGTTCTTC,CASKSSGWNEQFF
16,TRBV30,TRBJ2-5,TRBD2,TGTGCCTGGAGTGCCCTACTAGCGGGGCCTGCCCAGACCCAGTACTTC,CAWSALLAGPAQTQYF
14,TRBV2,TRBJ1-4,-,TGTGCCAGGGGGGGGAGGACAGCTAATGAAAAACTGTTTTTT,CARGGRTANEKLFF
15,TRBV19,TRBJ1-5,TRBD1,TGTGCCACTCAAATAGGGGGCAGGGATAATCAGCCCCAGCATTTT,CATQIGGRDNQPQHF
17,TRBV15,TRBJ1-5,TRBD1,TGTGCCACCAGAAGAACCCGGGACAGGGGCTCGGGTCAGCCCCAGCATTTT,CATRRTRDRGSGQPQHF
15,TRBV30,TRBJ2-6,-,TGTGCCTGCCTCTTCCAGGGTTATGGGGCCAACGTCCTGACTTTC,CACLFQGYGANVLTF
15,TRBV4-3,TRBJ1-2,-,TGCGCCAGCAGCACAGCCCCAGGGGATCACTATGGCTACACCTTC,CASSTAPGDHYGYTF
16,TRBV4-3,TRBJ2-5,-,TGCGCCAGCAGCCAAGATCCTCGACACCCTCAAGAGACCCAGTACTTC,CASSQDPRHPQETQYF
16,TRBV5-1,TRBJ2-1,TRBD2,TGCGCCAGCAGCTTGGCCAGACTAGCCGCCTACAATGAGCAGTTCTTC,CASSLARLAAYNEQFF
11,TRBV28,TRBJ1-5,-,TGTGCCAGCAGTCCGCAGAGGACCCAGCATTTT,CASSPQRTQHF
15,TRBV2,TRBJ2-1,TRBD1,TGTGCCAGCAGTGGGACAGGGAAGATCAGGAATGAGCAGTTCTTC,CASSGTGKIRNEQFF
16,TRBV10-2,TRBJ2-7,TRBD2,TGCGCCAGCATGATAACCCATAGCGGGAGCAGTGGCGAGCAGTACTTC,CASMITHSGSSGEQYF
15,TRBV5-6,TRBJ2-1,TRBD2,TGTGCCAGCAGCCTACAGCGGGAGGTATACAATGAGCAGTTCTTC,CASSLQREVYNEQFF